The 21 T cell receptor beta chains below were found in one sample sequenced in a study of blood T cell repertoires in COVID-19. Measured with immunoSEQ multiplex PCR; TCRdb has only the in-frame clones, and not every one. This repertoire shows 650,000 to 800,000 clones, about nine tenths found once; its top ten account for roughly 0.25%. The sequencing sample was made of peripheral blood. These receptor sequences come from a woman between 18 and 29 years old with acute or convalescent COVID-19.

V and J are TRBV19 and TRBJ1-1; a weak D match, TRBD1 (6 bases). CDR3 length: 14 amino acids. Deletions cut 3 bases from V and 5 bases from J, with 13 bases between. Germline assignment: CDR1 LNHDA and CDR2 SQIVND (reference sequence). The CDR3 region is CASSIRRGATEAFF. The CDR3 DNA follows: TGTGCCAGTAGTATTCGCAGGGGAGCAACTGAAGCTTTCTTT.

The CDR3 sequence: CSFSHLNTGELFF. CDR3 nucleotides: TGCAGCTTTTCCCACTTGAACACCGGGGAGCTGTTTTTT. This chain uses TRBV29-1 with TRBJ2-2, with D unresolved. There are 13 residues in the CDR3. Germline V gene data show CDR1 as SQVTM and CDR2 as ANQGSEA. The V end lost 8 bases, the J end lost 1 base, and 11 bases lay between the germline ends.

The chain is built from TRBV19 and TRBJ2-3, with TRBD2 matching over 7 bases. With 1 base clipped from V and 3 bases from J, the junction kept 1 base outside the gene matches. This CDR3 has 14 amino acids. Germline V gene lookup returns CDR1 LNHDA and CDR2 SQIVND (reference sequence). CDR3 nucleotides: TGTGCCAGTAGTATAGGGGAGGGAACAGATACGCAGTATTTT. This encodes CASSIGEGTDTQYF. The whole variable domain, filled in from reference TRBV19 and TRBJ2-3, reads DGGITQSPKYLFRKEGQNVTLSCEQNLNHDAMYWYRQDPGQGLRLIYYSQIVNDFQKGDIAEGYSVSREKKESFPLTVTSAQKNPTAFYLCASSIGEGTDTQYFGPGTRLTVL.

The chain carries TRBV12-3 or TRBV12-4 and TRBJ1-2; no clear D gene. V gave up 5 bases and J gave up 8 bases, with 15 bases separating them. The CDR3 loop spans 13 amino acids. As DNA, the CDR3 is TGTGCCAGCAGTCCCGCCCGGGTCCTAGGCTACACCTTC. As protein: CASSPARVLGYTF.

V gene TRBV3-1 (or the pseudogene TRBV3-2) combines with J gene TRBJ2-2; D is possibly TRBD2 (5 bases). The germline V gene has CDR1 LGHDT and CDR2 YNNKEL (reference sequence). Trimming shortened V by 7 bases and J by 2 bases, and 11 bases separated the two germline ends. The length of the CDR3 is 14 residues. CDR3 DNA: TGTGCCAGCACCAGGACGGGAAACACCGGGGAGCTGTTTTTT. Translated, it gives CASTRTGNTGELFF.

The rearrangement joins TRBV10-3 to TRBJ1-2; D is possibly TRBD1 (6 bases). CDR3 length: 16 residues. The V gene's germline CDR1 is ENHRY and CDR2 SYGVKD. The V end lost 0 bases, the J end lost 5 bases, and 16 bases lay between the germline ends. The CDR3 loop is CAISESEGGRKYGYTF. The CDR3 DNA is TGTGCCATCAGTGAGTCGGAGGGGGGGAGGAAGTATGGCTACACCTTC.

This clone was seen only a few times. The rearrangement uses TRBV15 and TRBJ1-5; no clear D gene. V was trimmed by 0 bases and J by 3 bases, leaving 12 bases between them. Germline V gene data show CDR1 as LNHNV and CDR2 as YYDKDF (reference sequence). The CDR3 length is 16 residues. CDR3 sequence: CATSREAWQNNQPQHF. The CDR3 DNA reads as TGTGCCACCAGCAGAGAGGCCTGGCAGAACAATCAGCCCCAGCATTTT.

The count of this clone is one. This chain connects TRBV7-8 to TRBJ2-7; 7 bases fit TRBD1. CDR1 and CDR2 from the germline V gene are SGHVS and FQNEAQ. With V trimmed by 5 bases and J by 3 bases, 10 bases remained unmatched. The CDR3 is 15 amino acids. The CDR3 DNA is TGTGCCAGCAGCCTAACCCCCACAGGGGACTACGAGCAGTACTTC. Amino acids: CASSLTPTGDYEQYF.

This clone was counted a single time. The rearrangement joins TRBV2 to TRBJ1-4, with TRBD1 matching over 7 bases. V dropped 3 bases and J dropped 0; count of bases not matched to a gene: 10. Germline V gives CDR1 SNHLY, CDR2 FYNNEI. The CDR3 totals 18 residues. The CDR3 reads CASSENPGQPTTNEKLFF. In nucleotides, the CDR3 is TGTGCCAGCAGTGAGAATCCGGGACAGCCGACAACTAATGAAAAACTGTTTTTT. The full variable domain, completed using reference TRBV2 and TRBJ1-4, is EPEVTQTPSHQVTQMGQEVILRCVPISNHLYFYWYRQILGQKVEFLVSFYNNEISEKSEIFDDQFSVERPDGSNFTLKIRSTKLEDSAMYFCASSENPGQPTTNEKLFFGSGTQLSVL.

V gene TRBV24-1 combines with J gene TRBJ2-3, with 11 bases fitting TRBD1. V gave up 4 bases and J gave up 4 bases; unmatched junction bases: 3. The CDR3 has 15 residues. The germline V gene encodes CDR1 KGHDR and CDR2 SFDVKD. CDR3 DNA: TGTGCCACCAGTGAGGACAGGGGGCCCGCAGATACGCAGTATTTT. This translates into CATSEDRGPADTQYF.

The chain employs TRBV29-1 and TRBJ1-5; no clear D. CDR3 length equals 13 residues. Germline CDR1 and CDR2: SQVTM and ANQGSEA. V lost 2 bases and J 3 bases, leaving 8 bases between the germline ends. The CDR3 loop is CSVETGNNQPQHF. CDR3 in DNA: TGCAGCGTTGAAACGGGGAACAATCAGCCCCAGCATTTT.

The rearrangement joins TRBV5-1 to TRBJ1-2, with D unresolved. The CDR3 is 11 residues long. Germline CDR1 is SGHRS and CDR2 is YFSETQ. Trimming cost V 6 bases and J 8 bases, with 11 bases left between them. The CDR3, as DNA: TGCGCCAGCATCGGAGGGAGCGGCTACACCTTC. Encoded protein: CASIGGSGYTF. The full variable domain, its missing parts supplied by reference TRBV5-1 and TRBJ1-2, is KAGVTQTPRYLIKTRGQQVTLSCSPISGHRSVSWYQQTPGQGLQFLFEYFSETQRNKGNFPGRFSGRQFSNSRSEMNVSTLELGDSALYLCASIGGSGYTFGSGTRLTVV.

In DNA form, the CDR3 reads TGTGCCACCAGTGATTCGCTGCGGGGAAACTATGGCTACACCTTC. This codes for CATSDSLRGNYGYTF. The rearrangement uses TRBV24-1 and TRBJ1-2, with D unresolved. The ends were cut back, 2 bases at V and 2 bases at J, with 11 bases in the middle. CDR3 length: 15 residues. Germline CDR1 KGHDR, CDR2 SFDVKD.

This chain uses TRBV28 with TRBJ1-1; D is ambiguous. Per germline, CDR1 MDHEN and CDR2 SYDVKM. This CDR3 has 16 residues. V shed 3 bases and J shed 1 base, with 15 bases lying between them. The CDR3 nucleotides are TGTGCCAGCAGTTTCCCCCGGACGACTACGAACACTGAAGCTTTCTTT. Its translation is CASSFPRTTTNTEAFF.

The J gene is TRBJ2-6, the V gene TRBV5-1; 7 nucleotides line up with TRBD2. The CDR3 runs to 16 residues. The germline CDR1 and CDR2 sequences are SGHRS and YFSETQ. The V and J ends lost 6 bases and 0 bases, in that order; junction bases with no gene match: 6. CDR3 in amino acids: CASKVRESSGANVLTF. CDR3 nucleotide sequence: TGCGCCAGCAAAGTGCGGGAGAGCTCTGGGGCCAACGTCCTGACTTTC.

V gene TRBV12-3 or TRBV12-4 combines with J gene TRBJ1-1, with D unresolved. CDR3 size: 12 residues. Trimming took 3 bases from V and 7 from J, leaving 9 bases between them. CDR3 residues: CASSLGDGEAFF. In nucleotides, the CDR3 is TGTGCCAGCAGTTTGGGCGACGGTGAAGCTTTCTTT.

J is TRBJ2-1 and V is TRBV5-5; 9 nucleotides align to TRBD1. The CDR3 sequence is 13 residues long. Germline V gene lookup returns CDR1 SGHKS and CDR2 YYEKEE (reference sequence). V lost 4 bases and J lost 9; bases outside the gene matches: 5. CDR3 in DNA: TGTGCCAGCAGCCTCGTGACAGGGGGTGAGCAGTTCTTC. Its protein is CASSLVTGGEQFF.

CDR3 protein: CATSIGGDSNQPQHF. Here the CDR3 DNA reads TGTGCCACCAGCATTGGGGGGGATAGCAATCAGCCCCAGCATTTT. The chain has TRBV15 and TRBJ1-5, with D possibly matching TRBD1 (5 bases). The CDR3 runs 15 residues. The germline V and J ends were trimmed by 4 bases and 0 bases, with 10 bases remaining between them. Germline loops: CDR1 LNHNV, CDR2 YYDKDF (reference sequence).

V usage is TRBV7-9 and J usage is TRBJ1-4; D call uncertain. Germline assignment: CDR1 SEHNR and CDR2 FQNEAQ (reference sequence). This CDR3 is 15 amino acids long. With 0 bases removed from V and 5 bases from J, the gap between germline ends came to 10 bases. CDR3 loop: CASSLARGFNEKLFF. The CDR3 DNA follows: TGTGCCAGCAGCTTAGCACGGGGATTCAATGAAAAACTGTTTTTT.

The chain uses TRBV28 and TRBJ2-4; 14 bases map to TRBD2. Germline V CDR1 and CDR2: MDHEN, SYDVKM. The CDR3 covers 19 residues. Trimming removed 5 bases from V and 0 bases from J; junction bases left unmatched: 9. The CDR3 loop reads CASSLLGLAGDPAKNIQYF. Written as DNA, the CDR3 is TGTGCCAGCAGTCTCCTGGGACTAGCGGGGGATCCAGCCAAAAACATTCAGTACTTC. Using reference TRBV28 and TRBJ2-4 for the parts outside the CDR3, the full variable domain is DVKVTQSSRYLVKRTGEKVFLECVQDMDHENMFWYRQDPGLGLRLIYFSYDVKMKEKGDIPEGYSVSREKKERFSLILESASTNQTSMYLCASSLLGLAGDPAKNIQYFGAGTRLSVL.

The V call is TRBV30, the J call TRBJ1-1, with unresolved D. This CDR3 comprises 11 residues. Trimming left V 0 bases short and J 6 bases short, with 5 bases between. Germline CDR1 reads GTSNPN; CDR2 reads SVGIG (reference sequence). The CDR3 bases are TGTGCCTGGAGTGTACACGCTGAAGCTTTCTTT. The encoded protein is CAWSVHAEAFF.